The 32 T cell receptor beta chains presented below share a single source sample, sequenced in a study of shared clonotypes between healthy human individuals. Sequencing used immunoSEQ multiplex PCR; TCRdb keeps in-frame clones, though not all of them. In the table there are about 1.5 million clones, approximately 98% of which are singletons. Sequenced: naive CD4+ T cells sorted from blood. Subset specified: CD45RA+ positively selected. These receptors were collected from a man aged 25-40 years in good health.

The rearrangement joins TRBV5-5 to TRBJ2-7; possibly TRBD1 or TRBD2 for D (5 bases each). CDR1 is SGHKS and CDR2 is YYEKEE in the germline V gene (reference sequence). The CDR3 runs to 15 residues. Trimming shortened V by 4 bases and J by 2 bases, and 16 bases separated the two germline ends. In nucleotides, the CDR3 is TGTGCCAGCAGCACCCGGGACCGCTCGGCCTACGAGCAGTACTTC. It codes for CASSTRDRSAYEQYF.

The rearrangement links TRBV30 to TRBJ2-1; 10 nucleotides match TRBD2. Germline loops: CDR1 GTSNPN, CDR2 SVGIG (reference sequence). CDR3 size: 15 residues. The J segment lost 7 bases and the V segment lost 2 bases, leaving 8 bases of the junction unmatched. The CDR3 nucleotides are TGTGCCTGGAGTCCACCTAGCGGGAGACCTAATGAGCAGTTCTTC. Protein product: CAWSPPSGRPNEQFF.

The gene calls are TRBV6-5 and TRBJ1-5; tentatively, D is TRBD1 (5 bases). Germline CDR1 MNHEY, CDR2 SVGAGI. The V gene lost 2 bases and the J gene lost 1 base, with 9 bases spanning the gap. The CDR3 is made up of 15 amino acids. The CDR3 DNA reads as TGTGCCAGCAGTTACGACCGACAGAGCAATCAGCCCCAGCATTTT. Translating gives CASSYDRQSNQPQHF.

The chain combines TRBV29-1 with TRBJ2-1; perhaps TRBD1 as D (5 bases). The CDR3 loop spans 14 amino acids. Trimming took 6 bases from V and 2 from J, leaving 14 bases between them. The V gene's germline CDR1 is SQVTM and CDR2 ANQGSEA. The CDR3 protein is CSVHLQGTYNEQFF. The CDR3 DNA follows: TGCAGCGTCCACCTGCAGGGCACCTACAATGAGCAGTTCTTC.

For this clone: Other nucleotide sequences in the sample specify the same CDR3. The V and J genes are TRBV30 and TRBJ1-3; D is uncertain. Germline V gives CDR1 GTSNPN, CDR2 SVGIG (reference sequence). V was trimmed by 5 bases and J by 1 base, leaving 9 bases between them. CDR3 length equals 13 residues. Here the CDR3 reads CAWSQGSGNTIYF. CDR3 bases: TGTGCCTGGTCACAAGGTTCTGGAAACACCATATATTTT.

This sequence joins TRBV18 and TRBJ1-5; D is possibly TRBD1 (5 bases). The CDR3 runs 16 residues. With 6 bases removed from V and 1 base from J, the gap between germline ends came to 16 bases. Germline lookup yields CDR1 KGHSH and CDR2 LQKENI. CDR3 protein: CASSWDPPSSNQPQHF. Written as DNA, the CDR3 is TGTGCCAGCTCGTGGGACCCCCCTAGCAGCAATCAGCCCCAGCATTTT.

The V gene is TRBV28, the J gene TRBJ2-7; the D is unclear. This CDR3 region has 13 residues. The V gene lost 5 bases and the J gene lost 6 bases, with 14 bases spanning the gap. Looked up from germline, CDR1 is MDHEN and CDR2 is SYDVKM. Here the CDR3 DNA reads TGTGCCAGCAGTCGAGAGTCCCTCTTCGAGCAGTACTTC. This gives the protein CASSRESLFEQYF.

This chain uses TRBV10-3 with TRBJ2-7; D gene ambiguous. Per germline, CDR1 ENHRY and CDR2 SYGVKD. The V end was cut by 9 bases, the J end by 3 bases, with 12 bases between. The CDR3 is 12 amino acids. CDR3 protein: CAISDQDYEQYF. The DNA for the CDR3 is TGTGCCATAAGCGATCAAGACTACGAGCAGTACTTC.

The chain uses TRBV30 and TRBJ2-7; 10 bases line up with TRBD2. The CDR3 covers 23 residues. Trimming at V came to 0 bases and at J to 2 bases, leaving 28 bases not matched to a gene. CDR1 GTSNPN and CDR2 SVGIG come from the germline V gene (reference sequence). CDR3 bases: TGTGCCTGGAGTGTACGGGGGCAGCCGGTGGGACTAGCGACCCGTAGTAGGACCTACGAGCAGTACTTC. It encodes CAWSVRGQPVGLATRSRTYEQYF.

The chain carries TRBV5-1 and TRBJ2-2; 12 bases line up with TRBD1. Germline values: CDR1 SGHRS, CDR2 YFSETQ. The junction had 3 bases not matched to a gene; V was cut back by 3 bases and J by 6 bases. This CDR3 contains 15 residues. The DNA for the CDR3 is TGCGCCAGCAGCTACCGGGACAGGGGGCCCGGGGAGCTGTTTTTT. Encoded protein: CASSYRDRGPGELFF.

This chain links TRBV19 with TRBJ2-6; perhaps D is TRBD1 or TRBD2 (6 bases each). The length of the CDR3 is 18 residues. V dropped 6 bases and J dropped 4 bases, with 22 bases sitting between them. Germline assignment: CDR1 LNHDA and CDR2 SQIVND (reference sequence). For the CDR3, the DNA is TGTGCCAGTAGCAACCAGGCCGGGGGCGATAACGGGGCCAACGTCCTGACTTTC. This codes for CASSNQAGGDNGANVLTF.

This chain uses TRBV6-6 with TRBJ1-1; possible D gene TRBD1, 5 bases. Germline V lookup: CDR1 MNHNY, CDR2 SVGAGI (reference sequence). The CDR3 totals 12 residues. V shed 6 bases and J shed 5 bases, with 10 bases lying between them. This CDR3 reads CASSDRQTEAFF. DNA for the CDR3: TGTGCCAGCAGCGATCGACAGACTGAAGCTTTCTTT.

The chain combines TRBV29-1 with TRBJ1-1, with unresolved D. CDR1 and CDR2 (germline): SQVTM, ANQGSEA. Trimming took off 6 bases at V and 5 bases at J, with 19 bases between the two ends. The CDR3 has 14 residues. In nucleotides, the CDR3 is TGCAGCGTATCGATAATGCGGGGAAATACTGAAGCTTTCTTT. Amino acid sequence: CSVSIMRGNTEAFF. The full variable domain, with the rest looked up from reference TRBV29-1 and TRBJ1-1, is SAVISQKPSRDICQRGTSLTIQCQVDSQVTMMFWYRQQPGQSLTLIATANQGSEATYESGFVIDKFPISRPNLTFSTLTVSNMSPEDSSIYLCSVSIMRGNTEAFFGQGTRLTVV.

V usage is TRBV19 and J usage is TRBJ2-3; D is uncertain. Trimming took off 1 base at V and 4 bases at J, with 12 bases between the two ends. Germline CDR1 LNHDA, CDR2 SQIVND (reference sequence). The CDR3 contains 15 residues. CDR3 DNA sequence: TGTGCCAGTAGTATAGGGGCAGGATCCCCAGATACGCAGTATTTT. It codes for CASSIGAGSPDTQYF.

The chain combines TRBV28 with TRBJ2-7; TRBD1 matches 9 bases. Trimming cost V 2 bases and J 3 bases; bases outside gene matches: 5. The CDR3 has 15 residues. Germline V lookup: CDR1 MDHEN, CDR2 SYDVKM. The CDR3 DNA is TGTGCCAGCAGTTTAAGGCGGGACAGGGACTACGAGCAGTACTTC. Translating it yields CASSLRRDRDYEQYF. Full variable domain (remainder filled in from reference TRBV28 and TRBJ2-7): DVKVTQSSRYLVKRTGEKVFLECVQDMDHENMFWYRQDPGLGLRLIYFSYDVKMKEKGDIPEGYSVSREKKERFSLILESASTNQTSMYLCASSLRRDRDYEQYFGPGTRLTVT.

The chain couples TRBV28 to TRBJ2-4; a weak D match, TRBD1 (6 bases). Trimming removed 4 bases from V and 0 bases from J, with 13 bases in between. The germline V gene encodes CDR1 MDHEN and CDR2 SYDVKM. There are 16 residues in the CDR3. The chain's CDR3 is CASSSGQLIAKNIQYF. For the CDR3, the DNA is TGTGCCAGCAGTTCCGGACAGCTGATAGCCAAAAACATTCAGTACTTC.

This chain links TRBV10-2 with TRBJ2-7; D is perhaps TRBD1 (6 bases). V lost 2 bases and J 2 bases, leaving 19 bases between the germline ends. Germline CDR1 and CDR2: WSHSY and SAAADI. The CDR3 has 17 amino acids. The CDR3 DNA reads as TGCGCCAGCAGTGAGGAACGCGCTCTCACAGGGACCTACGAGCAGTACTTC. This translates into CASSEERALTGTYEQYF.

V gene TRBV6-6 combines with J gene TRBJ1-4, with D uncertain. This CDR3 spans 14 amino acids. From germline, CDR1 is MNHNY and CDR2 SVGAGI (reference sequence). Trimming shortened V by 0 bases and J by 5 bases, and 7 bases separated the two germline ends. CDR3 nucleotide sequence: TGTGCCAGCAGTTACTCGAGTTCCAATGAAAAACTGTTTTTT. Amino acids: CASSYSSSNEKLFF.

This chain connects TRBV2 to TRBJ1-1; D possibly corresponds to TRBD1 (5 bases). The CDR3 covers 13 residues. Trimming stripped 7 bases from V and 0 bases from J, with 9 bases between. Germline assignment: CDR1 SNHLY and CDR2 FYNNEI. The CDR3 nucleotides read TGTGCCAGCACCCAGACAGTGAACACTGAAGCTTTCTTT. Amino acids: CASTQTVNTEAFF.

J is TRBJ2-6 and V is TRBV25-1; either TRBD1 or TRBD2 may fit D (5 bases each). The CDR3 runs 15 residues. The V gene lost 10 bases and the J gene lost 0 bases, with 13 bases spanning the gap. From germline, CDR1 is MGHDK and CDR2 SYGVNS. CDR3 amino acids: CATGTADSGANVLTF. The CDR3 bases are TGTGCCACCGGGACGGCCGACTCTGGGGCCAACGTCCTGACTTTC.

This chain links TRBV19 with TRBJ1-5; 8 nucleotides align to TRBD1. Trimming cost V 7 bases and J 3 bases; bases outside gene matches: 8. The CDR3 has 15 amino acids. The V gene's germline CDR1 is LNHDA and CDR2 SQIVND (reference sequence). CDR3: CASTRDRRHNQPQHF. In nucleotides, the CDR3 is TGTGCCAGTACACGGGACAGGCGGCACAATCAGCCCCAGCATTTT.

Notes on this clone: The identical CDR3 is also encoded by other nucleotide sequences in the sample. The chain is built from TRBV5-1 and TRBJ2-3, with 13 positions matching TRBD2. Trimming at V came to 5 bases and at J to 4 bases, leaving 1 base not matched to a gene. The CDR3 extends over 14 amino acids. CDR1 is SGHRS and CDR2 is YFSETQ in the germline V gene. The CDR3 DNA sequence: TGCGCCAGCAGACTAGCGGGAGGGGCAGATACGCAGTATTTT. Encoded protein: CASRLAGGADTQYF.

The chain links TRBV4-1 to TRBJ2-1, with 9 bases fitting TRBD2. The V gene end was trimmed by 6 bases and the J gene end by 6 bases; junction bases not matched to a gene: 15. Germline V gene lookup returns CDR1 MGHRA and CDR2 YSYEKL. The CDR3 is 17 amino acids. The CDR3 region is CASRGRGGRALANEQFF. The CDR3 coding sequence is TGCGCCAGCAGAGGTAGGGGCGGGAGGGCCCTAGCCAATGAGCAGTTCTTC.

The chain couples TRBV19 to TRBJ2-7, with 12 positions matching TRBD1. The germline CDR1 and CDR2 sequences are LNHDA and SQIVND (reference sequence). The CDR3 extends over 16 amino acids. V dropped 6 bases and J dropped 5; count of bases not matched to a gene: 11. Written as DNA, the CDR3 is TGTGCCAGTAGGGCCCTGGGGACAGGGGGCCGAGACGAGCAGTACTTC. It is translated as CASRALGTGGRDEQYF.

J is TRBJ2-1 and V is TRBV18; tentatively, D is TRBD1 (5 bases). The germline V and J ends were trimmed by 5 bases and 5 bases, with 10 bases remaining between them. The germline V gene has CDR1 KGHSH and CDR2 LQKENI. CDR3 length: 13 amino acids. The CDR3 here is CASSSRGNNEQFF. The CDR3 region has the DNA TGTGCCAGCTCATCAAGGGGAAACAATGAGCAGTTCTTC.

As concerns this clone: The same CDR3 is also encoded by other DNA sequences in this sample. The rearrangement links TRBV9 to TRBJ2-3; D is undetermined. V gave up 0 bases and J gave up 0 bases, with 5 bases separating them. The CDR3 runs 14 residues. Germline V lookup: CDR1 SGDLS, CDR2 YYNGEE. CDR3 coding DNA: TGTGCCAGCAGCGTAGGAGTCAGCACAGATACGCAGTATTTT. As protein: CASSVGVSTDTQYF.

A word on this clone: In the same sample, other DNA sequences code for this CDR3. The J gene is TRBJ2-3, the V gene TRBV29-1, with TRBD2 matching over 10 bases. CDR3 length: 14 residues. Germline V gene sequence: CDR1 SQVTM, CDR2 ANQGSEA. The V and J ends lost 6 bases and 6 bases, in that order; junction bases with no gene match: 9. The CDR3 here is CSVGAGGPSDTQYF. Here the CDR3 DNA reads TGCAGCGTGGGAGCGGGAGGGCCCTCGGATACGCAGTATTTT.

Notes on this clone: Other nucleotide sequences in the sample specify the same CDR3. This chain links TRBV9 with TRBJ2-2; no reliable D call. The V end lost 0 bases, the J end lost 2 bases, and 5 bases lay between the germline ends. The CDR3 runs 14 residues. Germline V gives CDR1 SGDLS, CDR2 YYNGEE. The CDR3 region has the DNA TGTGCCAGCAGCGTAGCCGGAAACACCGGGGAGCTGTTTTTT. Protein sequence: CASSVAGNTGELFF.

The gene calls are TRBV2 and TRBJ2-5; TRBD2 agrees at 7 bases. The trim removed 2 bases at V and 9 bases at J, leaving 9 bases unmatched. The germline CDR1 and CDR2 sequences are SNHLY and FYNNEI. The CDR3 is 14 residues long. CDR3 region: CASSEQRREGPQYF. DNA of the CDR3: TGTGCCAGCAGTGAACAGCGCAGGGAGGGTCCCCAGTACTTC.

This rearrangement joins TRBV15 to TRBJ2-7; a weak D match, TRBD1 (6 bases). The CDR3 is made up of 14 amino acids. Germline CDR1 is LNHNV and CDR2 is YYDKDF (reference sequence). V was trimmed by 1 base and J by 1 base, leaving 8 bases between them. CDR3 bases: TGTGCCACCAGCAGAGCCAGGGGATCCTACGAGCAGTACTTC. It yields the protein CATSRARGSYEQYF.

The CDR3 loop reads CASSFNRADTQYF. CDR3 nucleotides: TGCGCCAGCAGCTTTAACCGGGCAGATACGCAGTATTTT. The rearrangement joins TRBV5-1 to TRBJ2-3; D gene ambiguous. V lost 2 bases, J lost 4 bases, and 8 bases lay in between. The V gene's germline CDR1 is SGHRS and CDR2 YFSETQ. The CDR3 sequence is 13 residues long.

The rearrangement joins TRBV5-4 to TRBJ2-3; 7 nucleotides agree with TRBD2. V lost 4 bases, J lost 9 bases, and 11 bases stayed unmatched. CDR1 and CDR2 from the germline V gene are SGHNT and YYREEE (reference sequence). The CDR3 contains 14 residues. The CDR3 protein is CASSQDSGRETQYF. The DNA for the CDR3 is TGTGCCAGCAGCCAGGATTCAGGGCGGGAGACGCAGTATTTT.